This T cell receptor beta chain is drawn from a study of Graves' ophthalmopathy and Graves' hyperthyroidism. This clonotype was counted ten times or more. No antigen is known for it. V shed 10 bases and J 4 bases; nucleotides not matched to a gene: 3. Germline lookup yields CDR1 ENHRY and CDR2 SYGVKD. This CDR3 region has 12 residues. Study conclusions and caveats: Using 13 signatures, a model distinguished ophthalmopathy from stable hyperthyroidism, reaching around 85% sensitivity and approximately 80% specificity. Blood also contained most of the expanded thyroid clonotypes above 0.001 frequency.

Amplified material comprised TCR beta CDR3 regions derived from RNA transcripts. Second-round multiplex PCR came after first-round RT-PCR with HTBI primers. TCRdb re-called the multiplex PCR reads through MiXCR, storing one row per CDR3 protein. Of a few hundred thousand distinct CDR3 sequences in the sample, about a sixth were seen once. This receptor was obtained from an adult man with Graves' ophthalmopathy. V usage is TRBV10-3 and J usage is TRBJ2-5, with TRBD1 matching 10 bases. Sequencing was carried out using peripheral blood. CDR3 DNA sequence: TGTGCCACCCGGACAGGGGGAGAGACCCAGTACTTC. It encodes CATRTGGETQYF.